These T cell receptor beta chains were read from a single sample in a study of blood T cell repertoires in COVID-19. The repertoire was sequenced with immunoSEQ multiplex PCR; TCRdb's copy has only in-frame clones and lacks some. The data show about 61,000 clones, 85% to 90% seen once. Sequences were obtained from peripheral blood. Receptors originate from a woman in her forties or fifties with active or convalescent COVID-19. Both conserved end residues are part of each CDR3. Each record gives: D gene, clone size, J gene, V gene, CDR3 protein, CDR3 DNA. A D gene is named only where the DNA matches it firmly. Not all rows give a size; the values are once, few, many and, for expanded clones, a class.

TRBD2 - TRBJ2-1 TRBV7-9 CASSETSGIRFNEQFF TGTGCCAGCAGCGAGACTAGCGGGATTAGGTTCAATGAGCAGTTCTTC
- many TRBJ1-2 TRBV2 CASKLVEVGGFYGYTF TGTGCCAGCAAGTTGGTGGAGGTGGGGGGATTCTATGGCTACACCTTC
- few TRBJ2-7 TRBV5-1 CASSPRDSSISYEQYF TGCGCCAGCAGCCCTAGGGACTCCTCTATCTCCTACGAGCAGTACTTC
TRBD1 once TRBJ1-5 TRBV6-6 CASSNGRQGGNQPQHF TGTGCCAGCAGTAATGGTCGACAGGGAGGCAATCAGCCCCAGCATTTT
- - TRBJ1-3 TRBV21-1 CASSNGSPSGNTIYF TGTGCCAGCAGCAATGGGAGTCCCTCTGGAAACACCATATATTTT
TRBD1 - TRBJ1-5 TRBV18 CASSDRGENQPQHF TGTGCCAGCTCAGACAGGGGGGAGAATCAGCCCCAGCATTTT
TRBD2 - TRBJ2-1 TRBV9 CASSDPGLAGGPDEQFF TGTGCCAGCAGCGACCCGGGACTAGCGGGAGGGCCCGATGAGCAGTTCTTC
TRBD1 - TRBJ1-4 TRBV5-4 CASSRRQGMDNEKLFF TGTGCCAGCAGCCGACGACAGGGGATGGATAATGAAAAACTGTTTTTT
TRBD1 - TRBJ2-7 TRBV5-5 CASSLDRGRSYEQYF TGTGCCAGCAGCTTGGACAGGGGAAGGTCTTACGAGCAGTACTTC
TRBD1 few TRBJ1-5 TRBV6-1 CASSEALTGIGNQPQHF TGTGCCAGCAGTGAAGCGCTGACAGGGATCGGCAATCAGCCCCAGCATTTT
TRBD1 - TRBJ1-1 TRBV5-1 CASSYGTAFTMNTEAFF TGCGCCAGCAGCTACGGGACAGCCTTTACCATGAACACTGAAGCTTTCTTT
- - TRBJ2-2 TRBV6-4 CASSEASVNTGELFF TGTGCCAGCAGTGAGGCTAGCGTGAACACCGGGGAGCTGTTTTTT
TRBD2 - TRBJ2-1 TRBV5-6 CASSLVLAGLHEQFF TGTGCCAGCAGCTTGGTATTAGCGGGATTACATGAGCAGTTCTTC
TRBD2 - TRBJ2-1 TRBV5-1 CASSYDSPGTSGRAYNEQFF TGCGCCAGCAGCTACGACAGCCCCGGGACTAGCGGGAGGGCCTACAATGAGCAGTTCTTC
TRBD2 few TRBJ2-1 TRBV19 CASRPSGRAGSPYNEQFF TGTGCCAGTAGACCTAGCGGGAGGGCGGGGAGCCCCTACAATGAGCAGTTCTTC
- - TRBJ2-5 TRBV5-4 CASSIRGQETQYF TGTGCCAGCAGCATCCGGGGTCAGGAGACCCAGTACTTC
- few TRBJ1-5 TRBV16 CASSYVGTVNQPQHF TGTGCCAGCAGTTACGTGGGTACAGTCAATCAGCCCCAGCATTTT
- - TRBJ1-6 TRBV27 CASSSTRSYNSPLHF TGTGCCAGCAGTTCGACTCGCTCCTATAATTCACCCCTCCACTTT
TRBD1 once TRBJ1-2 TRBV2 CASNPQGGYGYTF TGTGCCAGCAATCCACAGGGGGGCTATGGCTACACCTTC
TRBD2 - TRBJ2-3 TRBV10-3 CAISGTRSFTDTQYF TGTGCCATCAGCGGGACTAGATCGTTCACAGATACGCAGTATTTT
TRBD2 - TRBJ2-7 TRBV13 CASSLGGTSMASEQYF TGTGCCAGCAGCTTAGGCGGGACTAGTATGGCGTCCGAGCAGTACTTC
TRBD1 - TRBJ2-7 TRBV19 CASSGDRDYEQYF TGTGCCAGTAGTGGGGACAGGGACTACGAGCAGTACTTC
TRBD2 - TRBJ2-7 TRBV7-9 CASSDGLADYEQYF TGTGCCAGCAGCGATGGACTAGCGGACTACGAGCAGTACTTC
TRBD2 - TRBJ2-3 TRBV5-6 CASSYGLAGVKDTQYF TGTGCCAGCAGTTACGGACTAGCGGGAGTCAAAGATACGCAGTATTTT
TRBD1 - TRBJ1-1 TRBV10-3 CAISGGQGAEAFF TGTGCCATCAGTGGAGGCCAGGGGGCTGAAGCTTTCTTT
- - TRBJ2-1 TRBV6-4 CASSNEEGNEQFF TGTGCCAGCAGCAACGAGGAGGGCAATGAGCAGTTCTTC
TRBD2 - TRBJ2-5 TRBV7-9 CASSVRTSGRQGTQYF TGTGCCAGCAGTGTCAGGACTAGCGGACGTCAGGGGACCCAGTACTTC
TRBD1 once TRBJ2-7 TRBV30 CAWSEGAGPYEQYF TGTGCCTGGAGTGAGGGGGCAGGGCCTTACGAGCAGTACTTC
TRBD1 - TRBJ2-7 TRBV30 CAWSVGVGQGILYEQYF TGTGCCTGGAGTGTAGGGGTGGGACAGGGGATTCTCTACGAGCAGTACTTC
- - TRBJ1-1 TRBV7-8 CASSLGGRTEAFF TGTGCCAGCAGCTTGGGGGGAAGAACTGAAGCTTTCTTT
TRBD1 - TRBJ1-5 TRBV6-6 CASSYSETGGNQPQHF TGTGCCAGCAGTTACTCCGAGACAGGGGGCAATCAGCCCCAGCATTTT
TRBD1 - TRBJ2-7 TRBV5-4 CASSRDRGHEQYF TGTGCCAGCAGCAGGGACAGGGGACACGAGCAGTACTTC
- - TRBJ1-2 TRBV30 CAWTPGGTNYGYTF TGTGCCTGGACCCCGGGGGGGACAAACTATGGCTACACCTTC
TRBD2 once TRBJ2-3 TRBV14 CASSPLADSTDTQYF TGTGCCAGCAGCCCCCTAGCGGATAGCACAGATACGCAGTATTTT
TRBD2 few TRBJ2-1 TRBV27 CASSSRTSNEQFF TGTGCCAGCAGTTCCAGGACTAGCAATGAGCAGTTCTTC
TRBD2 - TRBJ2-7 TRBV5-1 CASSPSGSPTYEQYF TGCGCCAGCAGCCCTAGCGGGAGCCCAACCTACGAGCAGTACTTC
TRBD2 - TRBJ2-1 TRBV5-1 CASYSGISYNEQFF TGCGCCAGCTATAGCGGGATCTCCTACAATGAGCAGTTCTTC
- - TRBJ2-3 TRBV5-4 CASSLDFITDTQYF TGTGCCAGCAGCTTGGATTTTATTACAGATACGCAGTATTTT
TRBD1 - TRBJ1-5 TRBV10-2 CASNTGTGYQPQHF TGCGCCAGCAATACCGGGACAGGATATCAGCCCCAGCATTTT
TRBD2 - TRBJ2-1 TRBV5-1 CASSPSTSGRARSYNEQFF TGCGCCAGCAGCCCCTCGACTAGCGGGAGGGCCCGCTCCTACAATGAGCAGTTCTTC
TRBD1 - TRBJ2-6 TRBV29-1 CSVGDRGSGANVLTF TGCAGCGTTGGGGACAGGGGTTCAGGGGCCAACGTCCTGACTTTC
TRBD2 - TRBJ2-1 TRBV7-3 CASSLGPSGYNEQFF TGTGCCAGCAGCTTAGGTCCTAGCGGGTACAATGAGCAGTTCTTC
TRBD2 - TRBJ2-1 TRBV7-8 CASSPPLREGGNEQFF TGTGCCAGCAGCCCCCCTCTGCGGGAGGGTGGGAATGAGCAGTTCTTC
TRBD1 - TRBJ1-2 TRBV2 CASRGGQGAGYTF TGTGCCAGCAGGGGGGGACAGGGGGCTGGCTACACCTTC
TRBD1 - TRBJ2-1 TRBV13 CASSRNTIGQGDYNEQFF TGTGCCAGCAGCCGCAATACAATCGGACAGGGGGACTACAATGAGCAGTTCTTC
TRBD1 - TRBJ1-1 TRBV15 CATDRGPSMNTEAFF TGTGCCACTGACAGGGGACCATCAATGAACACTGAAGCTTTCTTT
- - TRBJ2-2 TRBV20-1 CSASTSSDGELFF TGCAGTGCTAGTACTAGCTCGGACGGGGAGCTGTTTTTT
- - TRBJ2-7 TRBV6-5 CATAELTYEQYF TGTGCCACCGCGGAATTAACCTACGAGCAGTACTTC